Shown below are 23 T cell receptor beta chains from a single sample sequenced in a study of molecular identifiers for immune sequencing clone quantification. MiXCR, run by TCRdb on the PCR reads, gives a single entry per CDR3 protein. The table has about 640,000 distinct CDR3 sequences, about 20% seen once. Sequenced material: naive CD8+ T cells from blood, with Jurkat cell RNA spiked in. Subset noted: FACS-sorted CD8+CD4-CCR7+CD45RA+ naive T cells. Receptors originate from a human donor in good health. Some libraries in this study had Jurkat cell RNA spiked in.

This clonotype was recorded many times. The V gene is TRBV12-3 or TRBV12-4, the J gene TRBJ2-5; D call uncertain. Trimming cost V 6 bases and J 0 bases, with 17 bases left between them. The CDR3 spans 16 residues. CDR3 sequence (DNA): TGTGCCAGCAGAGCTTCTCACGGGCGGTACCAAGAGACCCAGTACTTC. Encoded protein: CASRASHGRYQETQYF.

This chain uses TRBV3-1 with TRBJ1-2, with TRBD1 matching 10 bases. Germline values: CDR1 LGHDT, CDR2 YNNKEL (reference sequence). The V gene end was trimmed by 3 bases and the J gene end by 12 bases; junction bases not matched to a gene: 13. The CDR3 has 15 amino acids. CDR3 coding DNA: TGTGCCAGCAGCCAGCAGGGACAGGGGATCTACGGCCACACCTTC. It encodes CASSQQGQGIYGHTF. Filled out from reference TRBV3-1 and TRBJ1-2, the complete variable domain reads DTAVSQTPKYLVTQMGNDKSIKCEQNLGHDTMYWYKQDSKKFLKIMFSYNNKELIINETVPNRFSPKSPDKAHLNLHINSLELGDSAVYFCASSQQGQGIYGHTFGSGTRLTVV.

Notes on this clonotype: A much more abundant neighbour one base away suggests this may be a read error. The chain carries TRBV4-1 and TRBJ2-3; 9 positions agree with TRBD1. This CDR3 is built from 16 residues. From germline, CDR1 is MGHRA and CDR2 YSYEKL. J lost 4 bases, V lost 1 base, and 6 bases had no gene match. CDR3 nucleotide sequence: TGCGCCAGCAGCCAAGTGACAGGGGGAGGCGCAGATACGCAGTATTTT. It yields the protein CASSQVTGGGADTQYF.

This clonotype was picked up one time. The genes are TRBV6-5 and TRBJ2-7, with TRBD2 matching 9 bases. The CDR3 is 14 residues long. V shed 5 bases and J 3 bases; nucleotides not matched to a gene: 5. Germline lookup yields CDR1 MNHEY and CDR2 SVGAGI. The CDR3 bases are TGTGCCAGCAGTCACGGTAGCGGGAGCTACGAGCAGTACTTC. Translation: CASSHGSGSYEQYF.

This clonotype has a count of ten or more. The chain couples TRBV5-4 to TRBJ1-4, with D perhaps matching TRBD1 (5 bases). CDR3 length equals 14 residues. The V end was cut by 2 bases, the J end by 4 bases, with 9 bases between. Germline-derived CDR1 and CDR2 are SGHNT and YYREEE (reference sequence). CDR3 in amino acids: CASSFKGFNEKLFF. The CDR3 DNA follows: TGTGCCAGCAGCTTTAAGGGGTTTAATGAAAAACTGTTTTTT.

The CDR3 loop reads CAWILQGEDEAFF. The CDR3 DNA sequence: TGTGCCTGGATTTTACAGGGGGAGGATGAAGCTTTCTTT. This chain joins TRBV30 and TRBJ1-1; 8 bases line up with TRBD1. In germline, CDR1 is GTSNPN, CDR2 SVGIG (reference sequence). The CDR3 has 13 amino acids. The junction had 8 bases not matched to a gene; V was cut back by 4 bases and J by 7 bases.

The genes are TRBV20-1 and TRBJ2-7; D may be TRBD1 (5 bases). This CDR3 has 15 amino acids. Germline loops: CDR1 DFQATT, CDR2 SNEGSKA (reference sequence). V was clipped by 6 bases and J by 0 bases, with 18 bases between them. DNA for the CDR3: TGCAGTGCACATCCCAGACAGCAAACCTCCTACGAGCAGTACTTC. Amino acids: CSAHPRQQTSYEQYF.

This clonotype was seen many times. The CDR3 loop is CASSYLQMNTEAFF. CDR3 DNA sequence: TGTGCCAGCAGTTACTTGCAGATGAACACTGAAGCTTTCTTT. V is TRBV6-6 and J is TRBJ1-1, with D unresolved. This CDR3 comprises 14 residues. Germline CDR1 MNHNY, CDR2 SVGAGI (reference sequence). V lost 1 base and J lost 0, with 6 bases in between.

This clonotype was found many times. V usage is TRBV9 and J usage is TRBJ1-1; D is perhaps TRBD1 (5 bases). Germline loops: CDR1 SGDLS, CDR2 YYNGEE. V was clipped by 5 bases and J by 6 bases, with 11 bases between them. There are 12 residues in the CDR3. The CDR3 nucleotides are TGTGCCAGCAGGGGGGGGTCAGCTGAAGCTTTCTTT. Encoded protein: CASRGGSAEAFF.

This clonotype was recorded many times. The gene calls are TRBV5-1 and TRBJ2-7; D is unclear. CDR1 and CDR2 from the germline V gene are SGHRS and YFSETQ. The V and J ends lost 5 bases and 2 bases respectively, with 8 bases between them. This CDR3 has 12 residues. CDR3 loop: CASRGITYEQYF. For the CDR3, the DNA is TGCGCCAGCAGGGGAATCACCTACGAGCAGTACTTC.

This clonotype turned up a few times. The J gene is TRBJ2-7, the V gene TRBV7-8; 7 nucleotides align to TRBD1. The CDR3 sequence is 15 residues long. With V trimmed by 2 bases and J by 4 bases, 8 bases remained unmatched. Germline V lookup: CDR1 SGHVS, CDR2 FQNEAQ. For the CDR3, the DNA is TGTGCCAGCAGCTTAATTGCGAGGGGGCGTTACGAGCAGTACTTC. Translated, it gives CASSLIARGRYEQYF.

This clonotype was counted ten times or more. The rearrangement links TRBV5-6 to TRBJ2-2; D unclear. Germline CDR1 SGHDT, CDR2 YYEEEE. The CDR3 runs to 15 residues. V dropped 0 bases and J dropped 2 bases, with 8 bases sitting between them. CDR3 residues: CASSLANSNTGELFF. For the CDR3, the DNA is TGTGCCAGCAGCTTGGCCAATAGCAACACCGGGGAGCTGTTTTTT.

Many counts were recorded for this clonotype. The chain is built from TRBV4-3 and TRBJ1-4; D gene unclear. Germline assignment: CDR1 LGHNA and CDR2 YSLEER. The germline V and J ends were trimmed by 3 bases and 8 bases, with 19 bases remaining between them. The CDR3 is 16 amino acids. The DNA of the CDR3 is TGCGCCAGCAGCCAGTCATTCGGCGGGGAGCGAGAAAAACTGTTTTTT. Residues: CASSQSFGGEREKLFF.

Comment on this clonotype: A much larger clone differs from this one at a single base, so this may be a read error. The CDR3, as DNA: TGTGCCAGCTCGAGGGGCGACTTTACGGAGACCCTGTACTTC. Translation: CASSRGDFTETLYF. The rearrangement joins TRBV7-2 to TRBJ2-5, with D tentatively TRBD1 or TRBD2 (5 bases each). Germline-derived CDR1 and CDR2 are SGHTA and FQGNSA. The CDR3 is 14 amino acids.

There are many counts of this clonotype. Here the CDR3 reads CASSHTSGGATDTQYF. For the CDR3, the DNA is TGTGCCAGCAGCCACACGAGCGGGGGGGCTACAGATACGCAGTATTTT. The V call is TRBV7-8, the J call TRBJ2-3, with 10 bases matching TRBD2. This CDR3 has 16 residues. Germline CDR1 and CDR2: SGHVS and FQNEAQ. After removal of 5 bases from V and 3 bases from J, the junction contained 8 bases not matched to a gene.

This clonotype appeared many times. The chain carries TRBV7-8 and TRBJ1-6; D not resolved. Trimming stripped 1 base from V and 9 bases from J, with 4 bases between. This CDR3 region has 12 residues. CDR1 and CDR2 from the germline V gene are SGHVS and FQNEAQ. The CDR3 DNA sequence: TGTGCCAGCAGCTTAGATGGTTCACCCCTCCACTTT. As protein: CASSLDGSPLHF.

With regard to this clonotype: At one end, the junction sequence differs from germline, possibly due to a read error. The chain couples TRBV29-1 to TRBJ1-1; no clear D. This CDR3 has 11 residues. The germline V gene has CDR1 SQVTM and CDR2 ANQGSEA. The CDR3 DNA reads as TGCAGCGTTATAGCAACCACTGAAGCCTTCTTT. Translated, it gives CSVIATTEAFF.

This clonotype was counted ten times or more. The CDR3 nucleotides read TGTGCCAGCAGTTACTCAGCAGGGTATATCAATCAGCCCCAGCATTTT. Translated: CASSYSAGYINQPQHF. The chain employs TRBV6-2 or TRBV6-3 and TRBJ1-5; TRBD1 might be the D (5 bases). The germline V gene encodes CDR1 MNHEY and CDR2 SVGEGT. V gave up 0 bases and J gave up 3 bases, with 12 bases separating them. This CDR3 spans 16 amino acids.

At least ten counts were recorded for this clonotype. CDR3 residues: CASSLRGTTEAFF. DNA for the CDR3: TGTGCCAGCAGCTTGAGGGGGACAACCGAAGCTTTCTTT. The rearrangement uses TRBV5-6 and TRBJ1-1, with D maybe TRBD1 (6 bases). The CDR3 has 13 residues. V gave up 1 base and J gave up 8 bases, with 12 bases separating them. The germline gives CDR1 SGHDT, CDR2 YYEEEE.

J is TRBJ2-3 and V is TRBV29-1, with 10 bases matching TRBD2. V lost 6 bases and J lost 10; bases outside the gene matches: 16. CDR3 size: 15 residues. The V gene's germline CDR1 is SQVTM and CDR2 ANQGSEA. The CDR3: CSVLSGGDSTDAQYF. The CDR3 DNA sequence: TGCAGCGTCTTAAGCGGGGGGGATAGCACAGACGCGCAGTATTTT.

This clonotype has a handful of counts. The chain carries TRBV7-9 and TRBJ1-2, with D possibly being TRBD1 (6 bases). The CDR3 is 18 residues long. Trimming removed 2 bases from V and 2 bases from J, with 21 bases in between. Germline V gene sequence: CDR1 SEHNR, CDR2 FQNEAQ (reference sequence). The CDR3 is CASSLTRIKQGVNYGYTF. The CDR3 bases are TGTGCCAGCAGCTTAACGCGGATTAAACAGGGAGTAAACTATGGCTACACCTTC.

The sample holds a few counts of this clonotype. CDR3 protein: CATSDSGDSGNEQYF. CDR3 DNA sequence: TGTGCCACCAGTGATTCAGGAGATTCAGGGAACGAGCAGTACTTC. The V and J genes are TRBV24-1 and TRBJ2-7, with D perhaps TRBD1 (5 bases). V lost 2 bases and J 5 bases, leaving 15 bases between the germline ends. The CDR3 runs 15 residues. The germline CDR1 and CDR2 sequences are KGHDR and SFDVKD.

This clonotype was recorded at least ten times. CDR3 nucleotides: TGCAGTGCTACCGCGGAGGGGATAGGTACGCAGTATTTT. It encodes CSATAEGIGTQYF. The chain recombines TRBV20-1 with TRBJ2-3, with D possibly TRBD2 on 6 matching bases. CDR3 size: 13 residues. Germline-derived CDR1 and CDR2 are DFQATT and SNEGSKA (reference sequence). V lost 4 bases and J 8 bases, leaving 16 bases between the germline ends.